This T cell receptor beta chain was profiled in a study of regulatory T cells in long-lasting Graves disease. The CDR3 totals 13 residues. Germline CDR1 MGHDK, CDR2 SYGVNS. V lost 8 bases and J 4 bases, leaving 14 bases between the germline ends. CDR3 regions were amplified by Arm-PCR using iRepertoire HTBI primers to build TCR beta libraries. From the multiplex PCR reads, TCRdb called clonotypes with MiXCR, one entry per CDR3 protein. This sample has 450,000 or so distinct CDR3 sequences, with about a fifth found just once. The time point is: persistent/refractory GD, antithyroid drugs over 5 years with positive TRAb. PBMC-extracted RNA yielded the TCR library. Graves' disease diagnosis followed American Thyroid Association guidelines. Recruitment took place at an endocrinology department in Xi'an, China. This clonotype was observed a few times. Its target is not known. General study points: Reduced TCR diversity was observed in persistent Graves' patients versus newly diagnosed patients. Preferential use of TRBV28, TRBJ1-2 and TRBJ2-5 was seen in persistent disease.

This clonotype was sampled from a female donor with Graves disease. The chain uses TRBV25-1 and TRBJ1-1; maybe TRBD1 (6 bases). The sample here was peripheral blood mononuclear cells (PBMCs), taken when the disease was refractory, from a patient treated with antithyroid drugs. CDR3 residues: CASLKTGRTEAFF. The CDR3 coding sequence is TGTGCCAGCCTTAAAACAGGGCGCACTGAAGCTTTCTTT.